This TCR beta chain was identified in a study of molecular identifiers for immune sequencing clone quantification. About the research overall: Split five ways in replicates, RNA from approximately 20,000 or 98,000 naive CD8 cells had four portions sequenced. Whole-study findings and limits: Clonotypes surpassing 20 RNA copies contained over 97% of effector molecules, versus under 1% in naive cells. A single cell's spiked Jurkat TCR RNA was reportedly detectable among 900,000 to 1,000,000 naive cells.

From the PCR reads, TCRdb called clonotypes with MiXCR, one entry per CDR3 protein. Among around 460,000 distinct CDR3 sequences listed, around 23% were seen once. This clonotype was counted ten times or more. Its matching antigen is unknown. Per the germline V gene, CDR1 is PRHDT and CDR2 is FYEKMQ (reference sequence). The CDR3 spans 15 residues. Unmatched junction bases numbered 5, after V lost 4 bases and J lost 7 bases. The clonotype comes from a human donor in good health. Some libraries in this study had Jurkat cell RNA spiked in. J is TRBJ2-3 and V is TRBV13, with 13 nucleotides matching TRBD2. The source material was naive CD8+ T cells from blood, with Jurkat cell RNA spiked in. This sample's subset: FACS-sorted CD8+CD4-CCR7+CD45RA+ naive T cells. The CDR3 nucleotides read TGTGCCAGCAGCTGGGGACTAGCGGGACTTAATACGCAGTATTTT. It translates to CASSWGLAGLNTQYF.